Listed below are T cell receptor beta chains from one sample, sequenced in a study of T cells in Graves' hyperthyroidism and ophthalmopathy. TCRdb itself ran the multiplex PCR reads through MiXCR, one entry per CDR3 protein. The sample consists of 530,000 or so distinct CDR3 sequences, 17% of them appearing once. Sequenced: blood. The receptors here all came from a woman between 18 and 29 years old with Graves' ophthalmopathy. The CDR3 runs from the conserved cysteine through the conserved F or W. A D gene is named only where the DNA matches it firmly. Clone size, where shown, is once, few, many, or a class for clones that have expanded.

TRBV11-3	TRBJ1-1	many	NA	TGTGCCAGCAGCTTAGACCTTGGATTAATGAACACTGAAGCTTTCTTT	CASSLDLGLMNTEAFF
TRBV27	TRBJ2-7	many	NA	TGTGCCAGCAGTTTAAACAGGGTAGGCTACGAGCAGTACTTC	CASSLNRVGYEQYF
TRBV10-3	TRBJ1-3	few	NA	TGTGCCATCAGCAAGATGACAGGCCTCTCTGGAAACACCATATATTTT	CAISKMTGLSGNTIYF
TRBV27	TRBJ1-2	many	NA	TGTGCCAGCAGCTCCAATGGAGGGGCCCTCACCTTC	CASSSNGGALTF
TRBV20-1	TRBJ2-1	many	TRBD2	TGCAGTGCTAGTCCCCCCCTAGCGGGGATGGACAATGAGCAGTTCTTC	CSASPPLAGMDNEQFF
TRBV19	TRBJ1-5	NA	TRBD1	TGTGCCAGTAGTATCCGGACAGGGTATAGCAATCAGCCCCAGCATTTT	CASSIRTGYSNQPQHF
TRBV24-1	TRBJ1-1	few	TRBD1	TGTGCCACCACACAGGGGAAGGGCACTGAAGCTTTCTTT	CATTQGKGTEAFF
TRBV4-2	TRBJ2-3	few	TRBD2	TGTGCCAGCAGCCAAGCTCGTCTAGCGGGGGGTATCACAGATACGCAGTATTTT	CASSQARLAGGITDTQYF
TRBV4-2	TRBJ2-3	few	NA	TGTGCCAGCAGCCAAGAGTCCCTCTTCGGGCGCACAGATACGCAGTATTTT	CASSQESLFGRTDTQYF
TRBV5-1	TRBJ1-1	many	NA	TGCGCCAGCAGCTTGGGGTATGTGGGGGGAGGCAATGAAGCTTTCTTT	CASSLGYVGGGNEAFF
TRBV7-8	TRBJ1-2	many	NA	TGTGCCAGCAGCTTAGGTGGGCTGGGGTATGGCTACACCTTC	CASSLGGLGYGYTF
TRBV15	TRBJ1-4	many	NA	TGTGCCACCAGCAGAGGACCCCCTCTGAGTGAAAAACTGTTTTTT	CATSRGPPLSEKLFF
TRBV5-1	TRBJ1-2	NA	TRBD1	TGCGCCGGCAGCTTGGGACAGGGGATTGGCTACACCTTC	CAGSLGQGIGYTF
TRBV7-6	TRBJ2-2	few	NA	TGTGCCAGCGGGAGGAGGTCTAGCGCCACGAACACCGGGGAGCTGTTTTTT	CASGRRSSATNTGELFF
TRBV2	TRBJ2-5	many	TRBD2	TGTGCCAGCACTATTGATGGGGGGGGAGAGACCCAGTACTTC	CASTIDGGGETQYF
TRBV3-1	TRBJ2-3	NA	NA	TGTGCCAGCAGCCCGTTGGACTATTACACAGATACGCAGTATTTT	CASSPLDYYTDTQYF
TRBV28	TRBJ2-7	many	TRBD2	TGTGCCAGCGCCGCTAGCGGGAGCTTATACGAGCAGTACTTC	CASAASGSLYEQYF
TRBV3-1	TRBJ2-5	few	NA	TGTGCCAGCAGCCACATCCGAGGTGGGGAGACCCAGTACTTC	CASSHIRGGETQYF
TRBV19	TRBJ1-5	NA	NA	TGTGCCAGTAAAAGGGGTCGAGGTAGCAATCAGCCCCAGCATTTT	CASKRGRGSNQPQHF
TRBV11-2	TRBJ2-5	many	TRBD1	TGTGCCAGCAGCCTAGAGACAGGGGTGGGGGAGACCCAGTACTTC	CASSLETGVGETQYF
TRBV6-1	TRBJ2-1	many	TRBD1	TGTGCCAGCAGTCCGGACAGGGTGGGCAATGAGCAGTTCTTC	CASSPDRVGNEQFF
TRBV20-1	TRBJ1-1	few	NA	TGCAGTGCTAGAGGGGACATGAACACTGAAGCTTTCTTT	CSARGDMNTEAFF
TRBV5-4	TRBJ2-2	NA	NA	TGTGCCAGCAGCTTGGCCGGGCCCGGGGAGCCGTTTTTT	CASSLAGPGEPFF
TRBV20-1	TRBJ1-5	NA	NA	TGCAGTGCTAGGGCAGGGGTTCGACTGCCCCAGCATTTT	CSARAGVRLPQHF
TRBV20-1	TRBJ2-7	NA	TRBD2	TGCAGTGCTGGAAAGACTAGCGGAGTCGACTACGAGCAGTACTTC	CSAGKTSGVDYEQYF
TRBV19	TRBJ1-2	few	NA	TGTGCCAGTAACATGGGGCCAACTAACTATGGCTACACCTTC	CASNMGPTNYGYTF
TRBV12-3/TRBV12-4	TRBJ2-1	NA	TRBD2	TGTGCCAGCAGTTATTCCGGGACTAGCGGGGGCAGGCTCCGCGACGATGAGCAGTTCTTC	CASSYSGTSGGRLRDDEQFF
TRBV19	TRBJ2-1	NA	TRBD2	TGTGCCAGTAGTGGCGGGGGGGCCTACAATGAGCAGTTCTTC	CASSGGGAYNEQFF
TRBV11-1	TRBJ2-7	many	TRBD2	TGTGCCAGCCGCGGGACTAGCGGGAATATAACCTACGAGCAGTACTTC	CASRGTSGNITYEQYF
TRBV30	TRBJ2-7	NA	NA	TGTGCCTGGAGCCTAACCGGGGTCATTTACGAGCAGTACTTC	CAWSLTGVIYEQYF
TRBV20-1	TRBJ2-7	many	NA	TGCAGTGCTGCCGGGACAACCAAACCCTACGAGCAGTACTTC	CSAAGTTKPYEQYF
TRBV28	TRBJ2-2	NA	NA	TGTGCCAGCAGTCTTCCAGGGCTCCGGGACACCGGGGAGCTGTTTTTT	CASSLPGLRDTGELFF
TRBV3-1	TRBJ1-1	NA	NA	TGTGCCAGCAGGCTAGCGGGGGGCACTGAAGCTTTCTTT	CASRLAGGTEAFF
TRBV4-3	TRBJ1-2	few	TRBD1	TGCGCCAGCAGCCACCTCCAGGGGGACGGCTACACCTTC	CASSHLQGDGYTF
TRBV12-3/TRBV12-4	TRBJ2-1	many	TRBD2	TGTGCCAGCACCACGGGACTAGCGGTTTACTCTTACAATGAGCAGTTCTTC	CASTTGLAVYSYNEQFF
TRBV14	TRBJ2-5	once	TRBD2	TGTGCCAGCAGCCAGACCGGGACTAGCGGGGGGGGACGAGAGACCCAGTACTTC	CASSQTGTSGGGRETQYF
TRBV24-1	TRBJ2-2	few	TRBD1	TGTGCCACCAGCTCTATTGACAGGGGAGCCGGGGAGCTGTTTTTT	CATSSIDRGAGELFF
TRBV18	TRBJ2-7	many	TRBD1	TGTGCCAGCTCACCGGACAGGGAGGTCGGCTACGAGCAGTACTTC	CASSPDREVGYEQYF
TRBV7-2	TRBJ2-7	once	NA	TGTGCCAGCAGTCTGGGGGCGGGAGAGGTTCGCGAGCAGTACTTC	CASSLGAGEVREQYF
TRBV30	TRBJ1-5	many	TRBD1	TGTGCCTGGAGTGGGGGACAGGGGAATCAGCCCCAGCATTTT	CAWSGGQGNQPQHF
TRBV6-2/TRBV6-3	TRBJ1-4	NA	TRBD1	TGTGCCAGCGAGACAGGGAATGAAAAACTGTTTTTT	CASETGNEKLFF
TRBV28	TRBJ2-5	many	TRBD2	TGTGCCAGCAGCCAAAGCGGGGGGGGGGCCCAGTACTTC	CASSQSGGGAQYF
TRBV12-3/TRBV12-4	TRBJ2-7	many	NA	TGTGCCAGCAGCGCCGGGACTGGAACCTACGAGCAGTACTTC	CASSAGTGTYEQYF
TRBV4-1	TRBJ2-7	few	TRBD1	TGCGCCAGCAGCCAGGCAACAGGGGCCGAGCAGTACTTC	CASSQATGAEQYF
TRBV6-2/TRBV6-3	TRBJ2-7	few	NA	TGTGCCAGCAGTTACCCTTCCTACGAGCAGTACTTC	CASSYPSYEQYF
TRBV28	TRBJ2-3	NA	TRBD2	TGTGCCAGCAGTTTTGTTCTTGGTTCTAGCGGGGGAACAGATACGCAGTATTTT	CASSFVLGSSGGTDTQYF
TRBV19	TRBJ1-5	NA	NA	TGTGCCAGTAGTATCGGGCGGGATCAGCCCCAGCATTTT	CASSIGRDQPQHF
TRBV2	TRBJ2-2	many	NA	TGTGCCAGCAGTGAAGGGCTGCAGATAAACACCGGGGAGCTGTTTTTT	CASSEGLQINTGELFF
TRBV5-1	TRBJ1-2	few	NA	TGCGCCAGCAGCTTTTATGGGGGGGAAGATGGCTACACCTTC	CASSFYGGEDGYTF
TRBV20-1	TRBJ2-7	many	NA	TGCAGTGCAGCAACGGGACACATTTACGAGCAGTACTTC	CSAATGHIYEQYF
TRBV20-1	TRBJ1-3	NA	TRBD1	TGCAGTGCTAGGGCCTTTGACAGGACAGGGGGAAACACCATATATTTT	CSARAFDRTGGNTIYF
TRBV28	TRBJ2-2	many	TRBD1	TGTGCCAGCAGCGACAGGGAACCGGCCACCGGGGAGCTGTTTTTT	CASSDREPATGELFF
TRBV6-2/TRBV6-3	TRBJ1-5	few	NA	TGTGCCAGCAGTCCCATGGTGGATCAGCCCCAGCATTTT	CASSPMVDQPQHF